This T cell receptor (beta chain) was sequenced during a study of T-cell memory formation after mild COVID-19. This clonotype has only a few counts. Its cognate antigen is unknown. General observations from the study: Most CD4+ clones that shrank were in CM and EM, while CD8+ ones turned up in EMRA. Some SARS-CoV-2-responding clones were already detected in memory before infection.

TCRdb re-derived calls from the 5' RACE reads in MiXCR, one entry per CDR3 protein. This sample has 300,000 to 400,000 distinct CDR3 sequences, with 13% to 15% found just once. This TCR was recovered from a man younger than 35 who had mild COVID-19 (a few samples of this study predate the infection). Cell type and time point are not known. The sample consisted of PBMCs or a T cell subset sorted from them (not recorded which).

In DNA, the CDR3 is TGTGCCAGCAGTCAACCAGCACACGGCCGGAGGAACACTGAAGCTTTCTTT. Amino acids: CASSQPAHGRRNTEAFF. The chain combines TRBV6-2 or TRBV6-3 with TRBJ1-1, with unresolved D. This CDR3 is 17 amino acids long. V gave up 5 bases and J gave up 1 base, with 20 bases separating them. The germline V gene has CDR1 MNHEY and CDR2 SVGEGT.